Sequencing of this T cell receptor beta chain was carried out in a study of beta chain features in type 1 diabetes. As to this clone: The sample carries other DNA sequences with the same CDR3.

Germline V gene data show CDR1 as LGHNA and CDR2 as YNFKEQ. V trimming: 0 bases; J trimming: 0 bases; junction bases outside the gene matches: 6. CDR3 size: 17 residues. All of the isolated RNA was reverse transcribed, so expressed TCRB transcripts were sequenced. Only in-frame clones appear in the TCRdb table, and some are missing; sequencing was by immunoSEQ multiplex PCR. The sample yields just over 600,000 clones, 15% seen once. Sequenced material: naive CD4+ T cells from blood. This TCR derives from a man aged 18 to 35 in good health. The chain is built from TRBV4-2 and TRBJ2-7, with 9 bases lining up with TRBD1. The CDR3 bases are TGTGCCAGCAGCCAAGATCGAGGACAGGGGCCCTCCTACGAGCAGTACTTC. This encodes CASSQDRGQGPSYEQYF.